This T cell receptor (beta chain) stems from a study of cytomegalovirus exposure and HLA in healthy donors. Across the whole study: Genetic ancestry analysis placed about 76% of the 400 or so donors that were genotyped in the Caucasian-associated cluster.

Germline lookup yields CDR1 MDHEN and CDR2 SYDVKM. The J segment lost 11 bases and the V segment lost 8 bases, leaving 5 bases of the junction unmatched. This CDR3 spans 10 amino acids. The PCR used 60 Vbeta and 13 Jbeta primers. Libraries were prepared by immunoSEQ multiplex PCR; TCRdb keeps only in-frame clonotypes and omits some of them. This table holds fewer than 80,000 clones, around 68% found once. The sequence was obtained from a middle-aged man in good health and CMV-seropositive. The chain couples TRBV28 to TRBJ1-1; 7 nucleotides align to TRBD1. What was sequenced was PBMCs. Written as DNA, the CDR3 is TGTGCCAGCTACAGGGGAGGTGCTTTCTTT. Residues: CASYRGGAFF.